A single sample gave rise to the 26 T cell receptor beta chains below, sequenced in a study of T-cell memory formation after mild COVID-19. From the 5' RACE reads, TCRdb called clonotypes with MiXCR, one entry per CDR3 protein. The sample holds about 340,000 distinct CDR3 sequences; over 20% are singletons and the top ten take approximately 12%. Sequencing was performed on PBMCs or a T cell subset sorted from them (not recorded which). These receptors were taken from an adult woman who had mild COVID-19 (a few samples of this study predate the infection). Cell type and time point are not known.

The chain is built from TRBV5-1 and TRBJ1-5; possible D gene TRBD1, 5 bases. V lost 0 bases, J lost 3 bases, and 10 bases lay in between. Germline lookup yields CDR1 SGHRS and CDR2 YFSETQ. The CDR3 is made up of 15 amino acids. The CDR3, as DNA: TGCGCCAGCAGCTTGGAAGGGGTTCTCAATCAGCCCCAGCATTTT. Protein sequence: CASSLEGVLNQPQHF.

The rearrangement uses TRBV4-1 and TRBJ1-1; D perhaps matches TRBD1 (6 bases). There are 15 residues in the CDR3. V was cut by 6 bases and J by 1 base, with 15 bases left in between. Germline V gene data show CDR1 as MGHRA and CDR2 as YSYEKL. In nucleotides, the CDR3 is TGCGCCAGCAGTAATCTCGAGGGGGGGAACACTGAAGCTTTCTTT. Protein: CASSNLEGGNTEAFF.

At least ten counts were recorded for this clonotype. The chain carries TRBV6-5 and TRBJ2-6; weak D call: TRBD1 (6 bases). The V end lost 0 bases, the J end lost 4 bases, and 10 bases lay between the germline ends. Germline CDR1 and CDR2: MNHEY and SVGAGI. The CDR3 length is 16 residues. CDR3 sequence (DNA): TGTGCCAGCAGTTACTCATTGGGGGCAGGGGCCAACGTCCTGACTTTC. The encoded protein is CASSYSLGAGANVLTF.

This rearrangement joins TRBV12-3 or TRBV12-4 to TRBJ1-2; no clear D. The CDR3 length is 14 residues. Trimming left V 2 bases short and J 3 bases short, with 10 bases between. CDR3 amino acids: CASSLSSGYYGYTF. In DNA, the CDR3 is TGTGCCAGCAGTTTATCGTCGGGGTACTATGGCTACACCTTC.

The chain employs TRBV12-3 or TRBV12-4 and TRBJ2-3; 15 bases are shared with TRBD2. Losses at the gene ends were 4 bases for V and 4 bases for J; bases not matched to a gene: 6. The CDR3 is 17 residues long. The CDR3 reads CASSSPGLAGGPDTQYF. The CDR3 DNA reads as TGTGCCAGCAGTTCCCCGGGACTAGCGGGAGGACCAGATACGCAGTATTTT.

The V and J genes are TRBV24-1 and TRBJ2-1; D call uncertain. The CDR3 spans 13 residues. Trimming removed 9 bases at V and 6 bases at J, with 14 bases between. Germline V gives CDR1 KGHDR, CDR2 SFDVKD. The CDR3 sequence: CATADVAGNEQFF. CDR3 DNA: TGTGCCACCGCGGACGTCGCAGGCAATGAGCAGTTCTTC.

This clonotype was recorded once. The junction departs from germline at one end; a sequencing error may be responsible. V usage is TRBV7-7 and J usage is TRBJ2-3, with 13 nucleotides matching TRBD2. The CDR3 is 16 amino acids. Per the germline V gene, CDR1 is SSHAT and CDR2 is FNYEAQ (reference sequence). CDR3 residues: CASSRGLAGATDTQYF. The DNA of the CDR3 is TGTGCTAGCAGCCGCGGACTAGCGGGGGCCACAGATACGCAGTATTTT.

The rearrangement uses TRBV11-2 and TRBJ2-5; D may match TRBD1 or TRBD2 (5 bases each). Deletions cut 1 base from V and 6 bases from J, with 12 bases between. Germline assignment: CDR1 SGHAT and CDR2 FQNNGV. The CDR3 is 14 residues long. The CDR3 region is CASSLVRDQQTQYF. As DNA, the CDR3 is TGTGCCAGCAGCTTAGTTCGGGACCAGCAGACCCAGTACTTC.

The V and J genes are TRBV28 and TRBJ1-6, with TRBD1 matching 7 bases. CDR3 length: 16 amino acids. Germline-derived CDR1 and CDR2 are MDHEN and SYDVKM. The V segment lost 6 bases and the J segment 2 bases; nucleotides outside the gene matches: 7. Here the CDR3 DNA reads TGTGCCAGCAGAATCGACAGGGCTACCTATAATTCACCCCTCCACTTT. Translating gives CASRIDRATYNSPLHF.

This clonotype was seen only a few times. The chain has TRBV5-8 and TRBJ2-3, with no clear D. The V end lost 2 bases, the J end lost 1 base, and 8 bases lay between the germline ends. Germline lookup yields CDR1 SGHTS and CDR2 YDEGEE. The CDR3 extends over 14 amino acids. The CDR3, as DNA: TGTGCCAGCAGCTTAGACGTGGGCACAGATACGCAGTATTTT. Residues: CASSLDVGTDTQYF. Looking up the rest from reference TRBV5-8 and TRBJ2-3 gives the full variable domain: EAGVTQSPTHLIKTRGQQATLRCSPISGHTSVYWYQQALGLGLQFLLWYDEGEERNRGNFPPRFSGRQFPNYSSELNVNALELEDSALYLCASSLDVGTDTQYFGPGTRLTVL.

CDR3 bases: TGTGCCAGCAGCTTGCAAGGGGTGGGGGACTATGGCTACACCTTC. Protein sequence: CASSLQGVGDYGYTF. This rearrangement joins TRBV5-4 to TRBJ1-2; possible D gene TRBD1, 5 bases. This CDR3 contains 15 residues. The germline V and J ends were trimmed by 1 base and 3 bases, with 13 bases remaining between them. Germline CDR1 reads SGHNT; CDR2 reads YYREEE (reference sequence).

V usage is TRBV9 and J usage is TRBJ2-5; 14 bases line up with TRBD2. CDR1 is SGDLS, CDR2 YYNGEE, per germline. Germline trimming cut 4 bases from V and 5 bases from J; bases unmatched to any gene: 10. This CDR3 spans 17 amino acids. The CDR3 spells CASSRRPGLAGEETQYF. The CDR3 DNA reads TGTGCCAGCAGCAGACGACCGGGACTAGCGGGAGAGGAGACCCAGTACTTC.

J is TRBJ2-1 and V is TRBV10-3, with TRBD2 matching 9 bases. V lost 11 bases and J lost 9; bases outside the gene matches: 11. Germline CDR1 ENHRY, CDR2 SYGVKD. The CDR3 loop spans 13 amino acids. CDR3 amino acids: CAAGAGGPSEQFF. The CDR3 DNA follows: TGTGCCGCCGGCGCGGGAGGGCCGAGTGAGCAGTTCTTC.

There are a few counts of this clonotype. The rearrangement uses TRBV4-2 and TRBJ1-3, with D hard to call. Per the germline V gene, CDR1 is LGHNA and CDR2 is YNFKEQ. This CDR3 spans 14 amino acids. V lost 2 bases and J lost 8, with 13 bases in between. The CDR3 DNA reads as TGTGCCAGCAGCCAACAAACCGGGAGGGACACCATATATTTT. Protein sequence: CASSQQTGRDTIYF.

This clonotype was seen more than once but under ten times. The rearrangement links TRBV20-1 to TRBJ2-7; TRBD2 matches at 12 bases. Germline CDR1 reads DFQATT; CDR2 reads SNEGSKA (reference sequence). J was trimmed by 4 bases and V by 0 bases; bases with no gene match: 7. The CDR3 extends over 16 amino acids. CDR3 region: CSARDPTSGSRYEQYF. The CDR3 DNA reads TGCAGTGCTAGAGATCCGACTAGCGGGAGTAGGTACGAGCAGTACTTC.

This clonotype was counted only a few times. The CDR3, as DNA: TGCGCCAGCAGCCAAGGAAGGGAGGGGACTAGACCCTACGAGCAGTACTTC. Its protein product is CASSQGREGTRPYEQYF. The V call is TRBV4-3, the J call TRBJ2-7; 8 bases match TRBD2. The CDR3 runs to 17 residues. J gave up 2 bases and V 1 base, and 10 bases lay outside the gene matches. CDR1 and CDR2 (germline): LGHNA, YSLEER.

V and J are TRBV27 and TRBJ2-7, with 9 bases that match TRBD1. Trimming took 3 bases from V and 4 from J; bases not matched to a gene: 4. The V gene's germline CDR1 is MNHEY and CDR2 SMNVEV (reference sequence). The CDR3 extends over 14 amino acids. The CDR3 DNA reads TGTGCCAGCAGTTTTCGGGGACAGGGATACGAGCAGTACTTC. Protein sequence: CASSFRGQGYEQYF.

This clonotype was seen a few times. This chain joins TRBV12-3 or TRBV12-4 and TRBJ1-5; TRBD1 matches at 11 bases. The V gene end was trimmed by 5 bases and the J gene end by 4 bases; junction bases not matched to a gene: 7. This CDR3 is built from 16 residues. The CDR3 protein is CASSKEGTGGNQPQHF. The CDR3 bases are TGTGCCAGCAGTAAAGAGGGGACAGGGGGTAATCAGCCCCAGCATTTT.

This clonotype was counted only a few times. The CDR3: CASSQGEQGAFFRYGYTF. The DNA for the CDR3 is TGCGCCAGCAGCCAAGGAGAACAGGGGGCGTTTTTCAGATATGGCTACACCTTC. J is TRBJ1-2 and V is TRBV4-1, with 9 bases that match TRBD1. The V segment lost 1 base and the J segment 5 bases; nucleotides outside the gene matches: 14. Germline V lookup: CDR1 MGHRA, CDR2 YSYEKL. This CDR3 region has 18 residues.

The CDR3 sequence is CASTRSRWGQTYTEAFF. The CDR3 DNA reads as TGTGCCAGCACTCGCTCCCGGTGGGGACAAACTTACACTGAAGCTTTCTTT. The rearrangement joins TRBV28 to TRBJ1-1; a possible D gene is TRBD1 (6 bases). The CDR3 has 17 amino acids. From germline, CDR1 is MDHEN and CDR2 SYDVKM. V lost 7 bases to trimming and J lost 3 bases, with 24 bases between them.

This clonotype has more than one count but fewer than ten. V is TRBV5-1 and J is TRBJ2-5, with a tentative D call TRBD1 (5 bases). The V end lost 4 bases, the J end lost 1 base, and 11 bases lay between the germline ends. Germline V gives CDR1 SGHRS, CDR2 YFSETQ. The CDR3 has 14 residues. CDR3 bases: TGCGCCAGCAGCCCCCAAGGGGTCCAAGAGACCCAGTACTTC. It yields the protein CASSPQGVQETQYF.

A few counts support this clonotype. CDR3 in amino acids: CASSLDLGLTLADEQYF. DNA of the CDR3: TGCGCCAGCAGCTTGGATCTTGGACTCACCCTTGCCGACGAGCAGTACTTC. V is TRBV5-1 and J is TRBJ2-7; a possible D gene is TRBD2 (5 bases). V lost 0 bases, J lost 5 bases, and 21 bases lay in between. The germline V gene encodes CDR1 SGHRS and CDR2 YFSETQ. This CDR3 is 17 amino acids long.

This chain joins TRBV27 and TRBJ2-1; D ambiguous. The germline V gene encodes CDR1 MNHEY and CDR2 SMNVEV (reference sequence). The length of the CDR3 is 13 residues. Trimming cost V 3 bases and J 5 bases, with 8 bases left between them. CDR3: CASSFTPNNEQFF. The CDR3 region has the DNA TGTGCCAGCAGTTTTACGCCGAACAATGAGCAGTTCTTC.

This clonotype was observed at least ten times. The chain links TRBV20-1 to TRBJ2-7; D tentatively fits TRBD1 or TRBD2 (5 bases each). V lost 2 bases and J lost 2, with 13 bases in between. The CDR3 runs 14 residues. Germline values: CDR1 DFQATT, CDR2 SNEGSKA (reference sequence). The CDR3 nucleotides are TGCAGTGCTAGACCAAACCTGGGGGCCTACGAGCAGTACTTC. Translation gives CSARPNLGAYEQYF.

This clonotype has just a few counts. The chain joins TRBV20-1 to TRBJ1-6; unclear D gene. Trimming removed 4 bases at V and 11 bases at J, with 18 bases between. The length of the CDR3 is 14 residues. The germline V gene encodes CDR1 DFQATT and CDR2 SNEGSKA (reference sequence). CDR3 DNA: TGCAGTGCTATACCCTCGACTTCGGGTGCACCCCTCCACTTT. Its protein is CSAIPSTSGAPLHF.

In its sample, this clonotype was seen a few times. The CDR3, as DNA: TGTGCCACCAGTGAATTAGGGTTCGGCACAGATACGCAGTATTTT. Protein: CATSELGFGTDTQYF. J is TRBJ2-3 and V is TRBV24-1; no definite D call. The CDR3 runs 15 residues. The germline gives CDR1 KGHDR, CDR2 SFDVKD. Trimming stripped 4 bases from V and 1 base from J, with 11 bases between.